This T cell receptor (beta chain) was identified in a study of blood T cell repertoires in COVID-19. Study overall: Samples came from the United States, Italy and Spain, spanning acute and convalescent COVID-19. T cells, B-cell-depleted T cells, or PBMCs supplied cDNA or gDNA.

Per the original data handling: Scientists estimated how many nucleated cells there were by amplifying reference gene primers. The data were produced by immunoSEQ multiplex PCR, yet TCRdb's version contains in-frame clones alone and is incomplete. V, J and clone size derive from that table, while D and trimming were established from the DNA sequence. The sample consists of about 60,000 clones, roughly nine tenths of them appearing once. The germline CDR1 and CDR2 sequences are SGHVS and FQNEAQ. The CDR3 spans 15 residues. J lost 2 bases, V lost 1 base, and 5 bases had no gene match. The receptor was isolated from a human donor in a cohort sampled during active COVID-19. The chain carries TRBV7-8 and TRBJ2-7, with TRBD2 matching over 7 bases. Material for sequencing was peripheral blood. CDR3 sequence: CASSLGGGGPYEQYF. CDR3 coding DNA: TGTGCCAGCAGCTTAGGTGGGGGGGGTCCCTACGAGCAGTACTTC. Full variable domain (outside the CDR3, taken from reference TRBV7-8 and TRBJ2-7): GAGVSQSPRYKVAKRGQDVALRCDPISGHVSLFWYQQALGQGPEFLTYFQNEAQLDKSGLPSDRFFAERPEGSVSTLKIQRTQQEDSAVYLCASSLGGGGPYEQYFGPGTRLTVT.